This paragraph covers one T cell receptor beta chain sequence. The source of the sample is a study of regulatory T cells in long-lasting Graves disease. HTBI primers from iRepertoire and Arm-PCR of CDR3 regions yielded the TCR beta libraries. MiXCR, applied by TCRdb to the multiplex PCR reads, yields one record per CDR3 protein. This sample yields about 460,000 distinct CDR3 sequences, of which roughly 15% are seen a single time; around a sixth belongs to the top ten. Trimming took off 5 bases at V and 5 bases at J, with 15 bases between the two ends. Germline V CDR1 and CDR2: DFQATT, SNEGSKA (reference sequence). The CDR3 spans 13 residues. Time point specified: newly diagnosed GD, antithyroid drugs for less than 3 months. Extracted PBMC RNA gave rise to the TCR library. The same sample was also used in a study of T cells in Graves' hyperthyroidism and ophthalmopathy.

This specimen was peripheral blood mononuclear cells (PBMCs), taken at new diagnosis, from a patient treated with antithyroid drugs. This TCR was sampled from a woman aged 45-60 years with Graves disease. This chain uses TRBV20-1 with TRBJ2-5; no clear D. This CDR3 reads CSALRREVETQYF. DNA of the CDR3: TGCAGTGCTCTAAGACGCGAGGTGGAGACCCAGTACTTC.